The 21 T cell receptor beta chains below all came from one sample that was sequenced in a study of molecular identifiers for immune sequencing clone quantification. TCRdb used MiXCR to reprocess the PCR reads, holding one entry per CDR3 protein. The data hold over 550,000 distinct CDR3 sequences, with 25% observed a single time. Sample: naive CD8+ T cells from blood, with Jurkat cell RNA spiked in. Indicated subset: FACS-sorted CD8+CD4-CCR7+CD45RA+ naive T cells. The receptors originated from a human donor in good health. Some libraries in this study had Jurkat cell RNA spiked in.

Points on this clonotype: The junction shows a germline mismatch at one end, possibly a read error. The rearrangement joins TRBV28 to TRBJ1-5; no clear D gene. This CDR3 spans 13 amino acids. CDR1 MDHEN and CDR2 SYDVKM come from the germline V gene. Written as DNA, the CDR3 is TGTGCCAGCAGTCACGCTAGCGATCAGCCCCAGCATTTT. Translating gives CASSHASDQPQHF.

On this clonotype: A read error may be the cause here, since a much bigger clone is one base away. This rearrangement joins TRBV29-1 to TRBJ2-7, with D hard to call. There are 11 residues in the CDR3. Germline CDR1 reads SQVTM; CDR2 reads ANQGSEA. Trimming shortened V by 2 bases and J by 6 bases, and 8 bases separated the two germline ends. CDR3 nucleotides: TGCAGCGTTGAACGGGCATGCGAGCAGTACTTC. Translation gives CSVERACEQYF.

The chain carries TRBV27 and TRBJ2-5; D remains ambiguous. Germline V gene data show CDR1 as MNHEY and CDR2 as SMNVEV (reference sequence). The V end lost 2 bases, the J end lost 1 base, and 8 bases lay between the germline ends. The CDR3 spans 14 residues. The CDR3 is CASSLIGPQETQYF. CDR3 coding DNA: TGTGCCAGCAGTTTAATAGGCCCCCAAGAGACCCAGTACTTC.

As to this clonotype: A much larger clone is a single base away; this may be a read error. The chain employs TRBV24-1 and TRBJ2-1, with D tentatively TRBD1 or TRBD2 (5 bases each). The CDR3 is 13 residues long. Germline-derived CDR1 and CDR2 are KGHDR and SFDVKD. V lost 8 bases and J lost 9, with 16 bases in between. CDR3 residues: CATTEGRFREQFF. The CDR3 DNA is TGTGCCACCACCGAGGGGCGCTTCCGTGAGCAGTTCTTC.

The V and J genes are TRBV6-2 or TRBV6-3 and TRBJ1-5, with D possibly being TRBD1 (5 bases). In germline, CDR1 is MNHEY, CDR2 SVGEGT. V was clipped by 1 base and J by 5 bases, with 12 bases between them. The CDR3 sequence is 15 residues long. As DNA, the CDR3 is TGTGCCAGCAGTTACTTGGGGACTACCTATCAGCCCCAGCATTTT. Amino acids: CASSYLGTTYQPQHF.

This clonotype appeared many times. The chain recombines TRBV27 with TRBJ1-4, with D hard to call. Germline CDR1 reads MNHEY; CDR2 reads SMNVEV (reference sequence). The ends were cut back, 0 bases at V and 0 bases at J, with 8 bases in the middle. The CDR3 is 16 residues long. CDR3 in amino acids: CASSLSGFATNEKLFF. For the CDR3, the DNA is TGTGCCAGCAGTTTATCAGGGTTTGCAACTAATGAAAAACTGTTTTTT.

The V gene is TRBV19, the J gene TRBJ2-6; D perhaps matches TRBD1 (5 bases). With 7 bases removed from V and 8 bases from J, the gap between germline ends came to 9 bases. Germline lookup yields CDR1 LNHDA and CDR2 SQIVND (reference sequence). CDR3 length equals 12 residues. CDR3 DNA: TGTGCCAGTAATCAGGGAACCAACGTCCTGACTTTC. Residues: CASNQGTNVLTF.

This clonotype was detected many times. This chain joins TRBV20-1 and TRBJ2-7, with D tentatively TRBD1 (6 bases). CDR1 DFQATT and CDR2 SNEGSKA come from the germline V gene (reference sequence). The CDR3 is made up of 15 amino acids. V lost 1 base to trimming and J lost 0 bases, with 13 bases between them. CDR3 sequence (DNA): TGCAGTGCTAGAGCTTCCGGGACAAGCTCCTACGAGCAGTACTTC. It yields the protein CSARASGTSSYEQYF.

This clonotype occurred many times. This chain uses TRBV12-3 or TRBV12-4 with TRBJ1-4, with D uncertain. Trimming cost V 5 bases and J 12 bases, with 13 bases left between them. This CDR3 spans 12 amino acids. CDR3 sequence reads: CASSPSGLELFF. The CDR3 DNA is TGTGCCAGCAGTCCGTCGGGGTTGGAACTGTTTTTT.

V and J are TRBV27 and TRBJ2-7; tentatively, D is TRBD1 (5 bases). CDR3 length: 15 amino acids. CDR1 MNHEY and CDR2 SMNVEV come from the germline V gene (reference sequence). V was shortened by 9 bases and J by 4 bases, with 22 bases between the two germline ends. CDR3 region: CASSPQAQVFYEQYF. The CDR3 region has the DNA TGTGCCAGTTCCCCACAGGCCCAGGTTTTTTACGAGCAGTACTTC.

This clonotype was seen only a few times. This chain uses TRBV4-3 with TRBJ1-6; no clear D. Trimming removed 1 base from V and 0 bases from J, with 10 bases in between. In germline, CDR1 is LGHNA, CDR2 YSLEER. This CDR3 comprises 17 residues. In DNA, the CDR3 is TGCGCCAGCAGCCAAGGCGTTAGCATCTCCTATAATTCACCCCTCCACTTT. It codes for CASSQGVSISYNSPLHF.

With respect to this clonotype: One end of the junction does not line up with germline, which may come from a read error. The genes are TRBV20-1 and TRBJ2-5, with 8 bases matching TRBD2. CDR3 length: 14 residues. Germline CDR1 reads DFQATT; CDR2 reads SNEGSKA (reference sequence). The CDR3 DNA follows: TGCCGTGCTAGGGGAGCGGGGGTACAAGAGCCCCCGTACTTC. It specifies CRARGAGVQEPPYF.

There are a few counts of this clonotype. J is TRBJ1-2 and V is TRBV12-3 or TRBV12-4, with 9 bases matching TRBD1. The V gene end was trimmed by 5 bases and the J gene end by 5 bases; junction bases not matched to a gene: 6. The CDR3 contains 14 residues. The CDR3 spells CASSPGTGKYGYTF. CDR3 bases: TGTGCCAGCAGTCCCGGGACAGGGAAGTATGGCTACACCTTC.

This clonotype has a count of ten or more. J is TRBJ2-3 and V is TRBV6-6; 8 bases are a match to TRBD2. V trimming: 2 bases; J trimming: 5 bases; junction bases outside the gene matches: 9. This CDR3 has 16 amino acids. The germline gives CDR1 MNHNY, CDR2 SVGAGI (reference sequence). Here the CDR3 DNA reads TGTGCCAGCAGTTACAGGACGGGGGGGCCCGGAGATACGCAGTATTTT. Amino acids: CASSYRTGGPGDTQYF.

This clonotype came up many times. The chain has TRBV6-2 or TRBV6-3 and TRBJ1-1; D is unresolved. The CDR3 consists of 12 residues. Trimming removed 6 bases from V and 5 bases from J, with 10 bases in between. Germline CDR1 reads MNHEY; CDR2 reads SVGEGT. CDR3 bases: TGTGCCAGCAGCCCTTGGGAAACTGAAGCTTTCTTT. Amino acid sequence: CASSPWETEAFF.

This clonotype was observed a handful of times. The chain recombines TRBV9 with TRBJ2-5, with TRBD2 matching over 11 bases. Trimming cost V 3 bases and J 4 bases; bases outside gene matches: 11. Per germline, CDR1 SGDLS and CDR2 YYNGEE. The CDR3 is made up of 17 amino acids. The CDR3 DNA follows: TGTGCCAGCAGCGAGACCCGGGTTACTAGCGGGGGAGAGACCCAGTACTTC. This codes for CASSETRVTSGGETQYF.

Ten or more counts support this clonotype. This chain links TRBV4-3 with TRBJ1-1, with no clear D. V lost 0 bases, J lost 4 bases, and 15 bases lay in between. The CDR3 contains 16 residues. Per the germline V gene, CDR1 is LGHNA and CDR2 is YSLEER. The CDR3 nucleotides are TGCGCCAGCAGCCAAGATGTAAGCCGCCGGGCCACTGAAGCTTTCTTT. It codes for CASSQDVSRRATEAFF.

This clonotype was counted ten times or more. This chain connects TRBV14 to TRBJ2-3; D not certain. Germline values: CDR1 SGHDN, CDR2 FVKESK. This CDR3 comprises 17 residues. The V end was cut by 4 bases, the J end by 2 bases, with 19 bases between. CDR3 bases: TGTGCCAGCAGCCCTTTTGGAGAGATCGATTTCACAGATACGCAGTATTTT. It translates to CASSPFGEIDFTDTQYF.

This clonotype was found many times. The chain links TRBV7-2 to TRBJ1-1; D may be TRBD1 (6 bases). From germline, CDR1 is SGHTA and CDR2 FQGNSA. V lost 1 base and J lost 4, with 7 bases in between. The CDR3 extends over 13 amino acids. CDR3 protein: CASSLEQGTEAFF. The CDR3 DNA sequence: TGTGCCAGCAGCTTAGAACAGGGCACTGAAGCTTTCTTT. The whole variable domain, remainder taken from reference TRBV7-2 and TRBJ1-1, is GAGVSQSPSNKVTEKGKDVELRCDPISGHTALYWYRQSLGQGLEFLIYFQGNSAPDKSGLPSDRFSAERTGGSVSTLTIQRTQQEDSAVYLCASSLEQGTEAFFGQGTRLTVV.

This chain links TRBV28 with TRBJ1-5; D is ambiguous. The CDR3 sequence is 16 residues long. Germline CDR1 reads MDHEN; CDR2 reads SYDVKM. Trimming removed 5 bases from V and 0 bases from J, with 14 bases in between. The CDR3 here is CASSLLAGDSNQPQHF. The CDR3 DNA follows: TGTGCCAGCAGTCTCCTCGCCGGCGATAGCAATCAGCCCCAGCATTTT.

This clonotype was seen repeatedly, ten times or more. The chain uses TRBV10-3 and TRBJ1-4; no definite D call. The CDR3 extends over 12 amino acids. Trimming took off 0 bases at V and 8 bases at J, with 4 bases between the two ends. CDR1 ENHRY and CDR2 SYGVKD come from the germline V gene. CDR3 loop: CAISESTEKLFF. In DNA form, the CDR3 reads TGTGCCATCAGTGAGTCGACCGAAAAACTGTTTTTT.